This TCR beta chain was observed in a study of blood T cells in healthy people across ages. Unmatched junction bases numbered 19, after V lost 4 bases and J lost 11 bases. The V gene's germline CDR1 is MGHRA and CDR2 YSYEKL. This CDR3 region has 16 residues. Notes on the study in general: Higher naive T cell percentage went strongly together with higher TCR beta diversity.

Primed by a sample-barcoded 5' primer and a J-beta primer mix, a second PCR proceeded for 7 to 11 cycles. Each CDR3 protein gets one entry after TCRdb re-called the 5' RACE reads with MiXCR. Of hundreds of thousands of distinct CDR3 sequences listed, about 34% are singletons. On this clonotype itself: Its antigen is unknown.

The chain carries TRBV4-1 and TRBJ2-5, with 7 positions matching TRBD1. This receptor was identified in a man younger than 35 in good health. The material sequenced was blood. The CDR3 loop is CASSPGTGTVTDQQYF. The CDR3 nucleotides read TGCGCCAGCAGCCCAGGGACCGGGACAGTTACCGACCAGCAGTACTTC.